This TCR beta chain was recorded in a study of blood T cell repertoires in COVID-19. Turning to the study itself: The United States, Italy and Spain were the sources of the acute and convalescent COVID-19 samples. Sources were T cells, B-cell-depleted T cells, or PBMCs; the material itself was cDNA or gDNA.

Data came from immunoSEQ multiplex PCR; TCRdb stores just in-frame clones and leaves some out. This table holds 250,000 or so clones, over 80% found once. V dropped 4 bases and J dropped 5; count of bases not matched to a gene: 20. The CDR3 sequence is 18 residues long. Germline lookup yields CDR1 SGHRS and CDR2 YFSETQ. Sequencing input: peripheral blood. The V call is TRBV5-1, the J call TRBJ1-2, with 7 bases identical to TRBD1. The clonotype comes from a man aged 25 to 45 who had recovered from COVID-19. CDR3 sequence reads: CASSPTGVSTRTTYGYTF. The CDR3 nucleotides are TGCGCCAGCAGCCCCACAGGGGTTTCGACGCGAACGACATATGGCTACACCTTC.